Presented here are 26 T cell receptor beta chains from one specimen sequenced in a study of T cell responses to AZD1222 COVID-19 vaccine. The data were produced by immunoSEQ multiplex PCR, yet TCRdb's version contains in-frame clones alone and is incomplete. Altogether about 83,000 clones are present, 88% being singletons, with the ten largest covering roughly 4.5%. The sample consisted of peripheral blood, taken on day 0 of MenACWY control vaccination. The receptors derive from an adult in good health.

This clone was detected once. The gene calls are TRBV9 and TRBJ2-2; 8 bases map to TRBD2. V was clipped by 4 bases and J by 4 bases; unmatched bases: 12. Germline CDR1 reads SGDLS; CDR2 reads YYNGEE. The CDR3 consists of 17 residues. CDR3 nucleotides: TGTGCCAGCAGCTTAAGAGGGGCGGGAGGATTCACCGGGGAGCTGTTTTTT. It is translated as CASSLRGAGGFTGELFF.

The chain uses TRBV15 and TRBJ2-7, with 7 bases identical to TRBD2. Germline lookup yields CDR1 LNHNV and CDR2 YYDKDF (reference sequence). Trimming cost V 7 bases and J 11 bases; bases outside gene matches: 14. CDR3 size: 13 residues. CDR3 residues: CATKLAYSPREYF. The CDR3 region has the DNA TGTGCCACCAAACTAGCGTATTCACCAAGGGAGTACTTC.

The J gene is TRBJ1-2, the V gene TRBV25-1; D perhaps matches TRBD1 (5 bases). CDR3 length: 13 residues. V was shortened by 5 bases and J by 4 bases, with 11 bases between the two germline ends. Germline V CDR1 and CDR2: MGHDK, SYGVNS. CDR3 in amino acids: CASSLTESYGYTF. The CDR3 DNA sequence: TGTGCCAGCAGTCTGACAGAGTCCTATGGCTACACCTTC.

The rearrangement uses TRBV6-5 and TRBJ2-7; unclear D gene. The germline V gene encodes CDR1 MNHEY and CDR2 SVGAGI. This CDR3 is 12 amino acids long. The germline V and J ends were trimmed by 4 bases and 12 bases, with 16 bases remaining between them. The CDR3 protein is CASSSPESPWYF. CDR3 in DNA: TGTGCCAGCAGTTCCCCAGAAAGCCCGTGGTACTTC.

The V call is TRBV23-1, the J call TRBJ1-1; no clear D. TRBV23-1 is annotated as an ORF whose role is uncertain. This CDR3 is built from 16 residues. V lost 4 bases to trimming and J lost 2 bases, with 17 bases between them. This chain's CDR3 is CASSLGRLGQNTEAFF. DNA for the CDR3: TGCGCCAGCAGTCTTGGCAGGTTGGGCCAAAACACTGAAGCTTTCTTT.

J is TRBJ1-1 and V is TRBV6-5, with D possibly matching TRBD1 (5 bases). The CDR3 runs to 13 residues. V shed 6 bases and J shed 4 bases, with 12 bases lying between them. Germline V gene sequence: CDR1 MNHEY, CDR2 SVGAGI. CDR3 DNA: TGTGCCAGCAGAGGGACCGCAGGCACTGAAGCTTTCTTT. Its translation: CASRGTAGTEAFF.

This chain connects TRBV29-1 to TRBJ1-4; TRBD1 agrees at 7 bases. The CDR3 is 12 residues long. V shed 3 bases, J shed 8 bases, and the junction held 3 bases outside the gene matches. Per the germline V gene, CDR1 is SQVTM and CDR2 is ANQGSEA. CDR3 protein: CSVDRGEEKLFF. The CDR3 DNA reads TGCAGCGTTGACAGGGGGGAAGAAAAACTGTTTTTT.

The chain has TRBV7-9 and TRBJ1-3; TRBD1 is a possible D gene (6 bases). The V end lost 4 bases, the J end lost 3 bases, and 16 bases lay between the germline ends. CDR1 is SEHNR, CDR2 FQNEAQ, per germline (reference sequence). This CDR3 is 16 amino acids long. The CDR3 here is CASSSAGGRIGNTIYF. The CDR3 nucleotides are TGTGCCAGCAGCTCGGCGGGGGGGCGCATTGGAAACACCATATATTTT.

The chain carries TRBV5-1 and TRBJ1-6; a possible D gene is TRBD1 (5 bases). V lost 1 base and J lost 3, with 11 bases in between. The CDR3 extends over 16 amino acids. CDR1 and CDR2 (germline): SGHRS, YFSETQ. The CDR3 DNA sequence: TGCGCCAGCAGCTTGCCAGGGACGCTCTATAATTCACCCCTCCACTTT. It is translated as CASSLPGTLYNSPLHF.

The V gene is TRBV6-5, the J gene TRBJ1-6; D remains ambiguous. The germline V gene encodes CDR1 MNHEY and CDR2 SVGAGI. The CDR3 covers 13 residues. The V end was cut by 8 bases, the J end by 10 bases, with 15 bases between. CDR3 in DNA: TGTGCCAGCTGTCTAGCTACCGGGTCACCCCTCCACTTT. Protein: CASCLATGSPLHF.

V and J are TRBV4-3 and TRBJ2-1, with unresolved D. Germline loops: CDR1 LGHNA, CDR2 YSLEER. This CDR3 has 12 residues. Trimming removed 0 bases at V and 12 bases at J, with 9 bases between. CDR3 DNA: TGCGCCAGCAGCCAAGATCGAGGCGGGCAGTTCTTC. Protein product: CASSQDRGGQFF.

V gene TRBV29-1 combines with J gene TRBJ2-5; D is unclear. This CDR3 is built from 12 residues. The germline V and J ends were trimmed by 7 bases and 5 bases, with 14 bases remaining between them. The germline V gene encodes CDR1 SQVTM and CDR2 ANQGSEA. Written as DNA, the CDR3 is TGCAGCGACCGGGTGCCCGGGGAGACCCAGTACTTC. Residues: CSDRVPGETQYF.

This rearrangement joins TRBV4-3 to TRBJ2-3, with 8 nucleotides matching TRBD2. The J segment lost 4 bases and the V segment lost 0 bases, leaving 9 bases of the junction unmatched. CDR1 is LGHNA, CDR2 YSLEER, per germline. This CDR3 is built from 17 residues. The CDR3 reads CASSQDSGGDFADTQYF. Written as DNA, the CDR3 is TGCGCCAGCAGCCAAGATTCGGGGGGGGACTTCGCAGATACGCAGTATTTT.

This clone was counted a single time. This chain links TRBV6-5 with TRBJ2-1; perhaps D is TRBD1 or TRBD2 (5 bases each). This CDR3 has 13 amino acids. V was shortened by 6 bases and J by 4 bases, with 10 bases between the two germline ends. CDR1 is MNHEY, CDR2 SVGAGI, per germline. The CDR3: CASSLGPYNEQFF. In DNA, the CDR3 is TGTGCCAGCAGCTTGGGACCATACAATGAGCAGTTCTTC.

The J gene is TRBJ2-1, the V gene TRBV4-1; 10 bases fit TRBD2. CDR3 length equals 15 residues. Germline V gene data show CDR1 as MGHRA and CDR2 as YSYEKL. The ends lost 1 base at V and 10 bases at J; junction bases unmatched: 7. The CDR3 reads CASSQGGLAGDEQFF. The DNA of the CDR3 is TGCGCCAGCAGCCAAGGCGGGCTAGCGGGAGACGAGCAGTTCTTC.

The DNA for the CDR3 is TGTGCCAGCAGCTTGGATCGGTATGAGCAGTACTTC. It specifies CASSLDRYEQYF. This chain joins TRBV5-6 and TRBJ2-7; D gene ambiguous. Germline CDR1 and CDR2: SGHDT and YYEEEE. The length of the CDR3 is 12 residues. Trimming removed 0 bases at V and 7 bases at J, with 8 bases between.

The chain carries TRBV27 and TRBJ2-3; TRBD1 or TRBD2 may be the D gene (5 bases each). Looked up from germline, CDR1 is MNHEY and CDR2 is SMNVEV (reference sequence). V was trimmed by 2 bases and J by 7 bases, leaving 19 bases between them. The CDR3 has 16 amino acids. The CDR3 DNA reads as TGTGCCAGCAGTTTAGAGGGTAGCGTTGGGGCGAATACGCAGTATTTT. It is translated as CASSLEGSVGANTQYF.

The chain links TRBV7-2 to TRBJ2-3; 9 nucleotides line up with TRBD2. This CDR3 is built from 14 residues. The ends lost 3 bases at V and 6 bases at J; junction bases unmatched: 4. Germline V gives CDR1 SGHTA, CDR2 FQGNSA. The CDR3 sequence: CASSLDTSGDTQYF. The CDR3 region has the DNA TGTGCCAGCAGCTTGGATACTAGCGGGGATACGCAGTATTTT.

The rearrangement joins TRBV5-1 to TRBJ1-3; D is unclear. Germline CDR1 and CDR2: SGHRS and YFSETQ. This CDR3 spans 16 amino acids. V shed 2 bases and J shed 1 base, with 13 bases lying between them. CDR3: CASSFKAGLSGNTIYF. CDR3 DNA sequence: TGCGCCAGCAGCTTTAAGGCCGGTCTATCTGGAAACACCATATATTTT.

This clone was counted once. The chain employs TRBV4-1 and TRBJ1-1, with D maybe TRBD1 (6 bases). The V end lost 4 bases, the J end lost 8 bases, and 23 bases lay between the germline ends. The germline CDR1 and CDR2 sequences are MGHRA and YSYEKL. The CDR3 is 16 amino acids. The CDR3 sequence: CASSRQEAQGIMEAFF. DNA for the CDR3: TGCGCCAGCAGCCGACAAGAAGCCCAGGGGATAATGGAAGCTTTCTTT.

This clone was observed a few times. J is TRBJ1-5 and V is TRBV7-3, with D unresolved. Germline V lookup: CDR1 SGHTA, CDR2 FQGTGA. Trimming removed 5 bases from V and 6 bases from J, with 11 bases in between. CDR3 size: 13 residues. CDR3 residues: CASSEQSGQPQHF. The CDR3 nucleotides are TGTGCCAGCAGCGAACAAAGTGGTCAGCCCCAGCATTTT.

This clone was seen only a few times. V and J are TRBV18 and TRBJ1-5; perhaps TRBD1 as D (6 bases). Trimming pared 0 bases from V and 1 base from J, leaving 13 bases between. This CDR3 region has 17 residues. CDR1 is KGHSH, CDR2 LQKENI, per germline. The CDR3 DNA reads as TGTGCCAGCTCACCACCTCGGGGGGCCTTGAGCAATCAGCCCCAGCATTTT. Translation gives CASSPPRGALSNQPQHF.

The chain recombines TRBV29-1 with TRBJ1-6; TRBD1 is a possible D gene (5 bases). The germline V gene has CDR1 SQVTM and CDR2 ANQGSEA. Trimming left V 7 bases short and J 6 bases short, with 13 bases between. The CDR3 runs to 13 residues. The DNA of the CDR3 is TGCAGCGCCCATTCCGGGGCTAATTCACCCCTCCACTTT. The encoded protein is CSAHSGANSPLHF.

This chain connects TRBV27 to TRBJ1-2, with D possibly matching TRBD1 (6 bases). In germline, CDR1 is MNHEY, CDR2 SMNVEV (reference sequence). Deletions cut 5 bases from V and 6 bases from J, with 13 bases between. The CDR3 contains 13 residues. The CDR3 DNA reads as TGTGCCAGCAGTCCCCCGGGACAACATGGCTACACCTTC. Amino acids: CASSPPGQHGYTF.

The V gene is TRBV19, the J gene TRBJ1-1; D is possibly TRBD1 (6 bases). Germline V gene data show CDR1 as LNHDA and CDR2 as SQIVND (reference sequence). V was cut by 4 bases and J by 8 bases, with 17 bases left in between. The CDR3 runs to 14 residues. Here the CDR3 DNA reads TGTGCCAGTAGTACCGGGCTCGGAGGGACAGAAGCTTTCTTT. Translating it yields CASSTGLGGTEAFF.

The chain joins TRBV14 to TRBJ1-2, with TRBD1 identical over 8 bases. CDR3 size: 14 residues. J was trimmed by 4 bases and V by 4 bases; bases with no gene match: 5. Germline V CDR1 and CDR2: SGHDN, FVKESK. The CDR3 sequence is CASSPPGQGYGYTF. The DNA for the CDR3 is TGTGCCAGCAGCCCGCCCGGACAGGGCTATGGCTACACCTTC.